This T cell receptor beta chain came from a study of cytomegalovirus exposure and HLA in healthy donors. General study results and limits: Cytomegalovirus-associated status was assigned to 150 to 200 TCR beta chains. Most sequenced TCRs were rare (though some public TCRs occurred in many donors). Reports indicated that the classifier achieved high specificity and sensitivity in diagnosing cytomegalovirus status.

With 2 bases removed from V and 3 bases from J, the gap between germline ends came to 4 bases. The length of the CDR3 is 13 residues. Germline loops: CDR1 SGHAT, CDR2 FQNNGV. This table comes from immunoSEQ multiplex PCR, and its TCRdb copy is limited to in-frame clones, with some not included. This sample has 120,000 to 150,000 clones; 70% to 90% occur once, and the top ten carry roughly 3%. Notes on this clone: The antigen is not known.

This chain joins TRBV11-2 and TRBJ1-4; D not certain. The sample taken for sequencing was PBMCs. This receptor was identified in a man younger than 30 in good health and CMV-seronegative. The CDR3 loop is CASSLRANEKLFF. The CDR3 nucleotides read TGTGCCAGCAGCTTAAGAGCTAATGAAAAACTGTTTTTT.